This T cell receptor beta chain comes out of a study of cytomegalovirus exposure and HLA in healthy donors (dated 2017 in TCRdb). For context, the study as a whole: An earlier analysis of roughly 500 of the donors reported approximately 300 Gb of sequence data and roughly 110 million unique TCR beta sequences from 150 million to 200 million T cells. An earlier analysis of more than 450 of the donors used high-throughput TCR beta sequencing to judge whether each TCR beta V gene segment behaved as functional or pseudogenic. Among roughly 400 genotyped donors of the cohort, an average of approximately 240,000 unique TCR beta nucleotide sequences was sequenced per donor, of which about 18% were non-productive. The study aimed to test whether cataloging public T cell receptors could reveal signatures of past pathogen exposure. An early release that covered about 640 HLA-typed donors contained around 300 gigabases of sequencing data and tens of millions of unique TCR sequences. In a later genetic analysis, genome-wide SNP genotypes for 398 of the 666 donors were used, and that subset was treated as a discovery cohort. The study used immunosequencing to profile the T cell repertoires of around 600 subjects and linked those repertoires to cytomegalovirus serostatus. About five DR-DQ haplotypes were treated as single units for association and clustering because of strong linkage in the cohort. The number of typed donors differed by locus: about 620-640 for A, B, C, DRB1 and DQB1; 500 to 550 for DQA1; fewer than 610 for DPA1; and about 450 for DPB1. To study patterns of TCR occurrence, a later analysis re-analyzed previously published TCR beta repertoires from 666 donors and added high-resolution HLA genotyping. All discovery cohort repertoires had been generated using a single sequencing platform. Rather than drawing on any new phenotypic data, the later analysis identified candidate immune exposures from TCR beta sequences and the way those sequences occurred across donors. Alongside the repertoire data, information on donor age, sex, ethnicity and CMV serostatus was compiled. In addition to the first cohort of 666 subjects, a separate validation cohort of 120 different subjects was used. Of the approximately 400 genotyped donors, less than 90% were placed in the genetic ancestry cluster associated with self-reported Caucasian donors. High-throughput TCR immunosequencing, statistical association of individual TCRs with disease status, and machine learning were combined to predict cytomegalovirus infection status. HLA typing covered class I and class II loci at four-digit resolution.

With respect to this clone: It lacks a known antigen. No base quality information exists; no much larger clone differs at one position.

Findings and caveats that apply to the study as a whole: Around 16 rarely observed V segments, including chromosome 9 orphons, were excluded from the earlier analysis of several hundred of the donors because counts were too low. The cohort was sequenced for TCR beta chains only, and without alpha or paired-chain data the features that could be detected were limited. The classifier was reported to diagnose cytomegalovirus status with high specificity and sensitivity in both the original and validation cohorts. When HLA alleles, especially DR and DQ, strongly co-occurred, attributing TCR associations to individual alleles was difficult. The 87-base-pair reads could not distinguish some IMGT-functional V segments, including TRBV6-2 and TRBV6-3, so those segments were excluded. In the study, around 150 TCR beta chains were listed as associated with cytomegalovirus. Correlated functional status among segregating V segments might reflect linkage disequilibrium, but an unknown experimental factor could not be ruled out. A cluster of highly shared sequence variants was judged likely to be a technical artifact of the sequencing pipeline. According to a later genetic analysis, donors in an Asian-associated ancestry cluster had fewer N-insertions in productive TCRs than the approximately 650-donor mean. While some public TCRs were present in many individuals, most TCR sequences turned up only very rarely across donors. It was suggested by the authors that the approach could potentially be generalized to other disease states and immunological phenotypes. Roughly uniform sequencing depth across donors was assumed in presence/absence analyses, although this assumption may not hold. Compared with equally common non-associated chains, HLA-associated TCR beta chains in a later analysis were more clonally expanded and had lower generation probabilities. A further reported finding was that TCR beta sequences accurately predicted the HLA-A and HLA-B alleles for most subjects in the first cohort. In vitro tests confirmed that a few of the cytomegalovirus-associated TCR beta chains recognize cytomegalovirus antigens. A later genetic analysis associated a missense DCLRE1C variant with V-gene and J-gene trimming of TCR beta chains, and an independent cohort replicated the association. According to a later analysis, most CMV-associated TCR beta chains appeared to be HLA-restricted, and the HLA associations seemed to be driven largely by CMV exposure. The only immune exposure information available for the cohort was CMV serostatus. Several of the top co-occurrence clusters appeared to be linked to parvovirus B19, influenza, CMV and Epstein-Barr virus, according to a later analysis. According to a later analysis, TCR association rates differed among HLA loci, with DRB1 alleles showing the most associated TCRs and HLA-C alleles showing the fewest. In a later analysis, around 17,000 TCR beta sequences were associated with specific HLA alleles at a false discovery rate of 0.05. Because some donors lacked HLA typing at each locus, the association tests relied only on the typed subset. In an earlier analysis of more than 500 of the donors, most TCR beta V segments appeared in productive rearrangements about 87% or about 30% of the time, broadly matching IMGT annotations.

In total, fewer than 750 healthy bone marrow donors made up the cohort. At the time of sampling, all cohort members were nominally healthy, though unrecorded immune exposures were likely present. The donor tested CMV seropositive, placing the donor among the 290 or so seropositive members of the cohort. Every donor gave a peripheral blood sample, and the peripheral blood mononuclear cells from that sample were used for TCR beta sequencing. Genomic DNA extraction from the blood cell samples was performed with the Qiagen DNeasy Blood Extraction Kit. The CDR3 runs 14 amino acids, cysteine and phenylalanine included. Of the read, only the CDR3 DNA is kept; its 42 bases are in frame from base 1. Trimming accounts for 3 bases at V and 7 bases at J, while the number of junction bases matched to no gene is 7. Sequences LNHDA (CDR1) and SQIVND (CDR2) are obtained from the germline V gene (reference sequence).

The protocol used for the library was the immunoSEQ multiplex PCR assay. The multiplex PCR relied on a mix of 60 forward primers for TCR Vbeta segments and 13 reverse primers for TCR Jbeta segments. Amplification of the CDR3 region of rearranged TCR beta genes was performed with a multiplex PCR assay on genomic DNA. The amplified TCR beta libraries were sequenced on the Illumina HiSeq System as 87-base-pair reads. The authors processed their data as follows. Across the 500 to 700 repertoires, a later analysis counted approximately 83 million unique TCR beta chains, about 10 million of which were shared by at least two donors. A nearest-neighbor algorithm error-corrected the raw reads and collapsed the reads into unique sequences, merging closely related sequences to remove PCR and sequencing errors. V, D and J gene segments were assigned by aligning CDR3 sequences to IMGT reference sequences. For a sequence to be retained, at least a six-nucleotide match to both a V gene segment and a J gene segment was required. Rearrangements were classified as productive when the CDR3 lacked stop codons and remained in frame with V and J, and all other rearrangements were classified as non-productive. CDR3 was defined by IMGT convention, running from the second conserved V-encoded cysteine to the conserved J-encoded phenylalanine. The earlier analysis of roughly 590 of the donors excluded sequences that lacked an unambiguous match to a single V gene segment. An earlier analysis of some 500 of the donors classified V segments as functional when productive rearrangements were above 56.7% and as segregating when the standard deviation between donors was above 5%. A statistical classification framework was developed to diagnose cytomegalovirus status using the catalog of TCR beta chain sequences. A later analysis assigned V and J genes by comparing TCR nucleotide sequences with IMGT/GENE-DB human TR gene sequences. The TCRdist pipeline was used in a later analysis to assign CDR3 sequences and most-parsimonious VDJ recombination scenarios. A later analysis defined each TCR beta chain by its CDR3 amino acid sequence plus V-gene family, and excluded reads lacking a unique V-gene family. As a way to deal with suspected cross-contamination and a sequencing artifact, a later analysis dropped nearly 600 nucleotide sequences that were highly shared and had low generation probability. In a later analysis, a clonal expansion index was calculated for each public chain from normalized within-repertoire ranks of inferred template counts. In a later analysis, generation probabilities were computed using a VDJ recombination model fitted to out-of-frame rearrangements, and the results were checked against IGoR. In a later analysis, TCR-TCR, TCR-HLA and TCR-CMV co-occurrence was scored with hypergeometric tests, and a repertoire-size bias correction was applied to TCR pairs. False discovery rates were estimated in a later analysis by permuting HLA or CMV assignments 20 times. In a later analysis, co-occurring TCRs were grouped with DBSCAN, and TCRdist sequence similarity was added when clustering was performed within HLA-allele-positive subsets. For co-occurrence clustering, repertoires with fewer than 30,000 or more than 120,000 public chains were excluded, along with five or six repertoires with anomalous nucleotide sharing. The clones in this table, taken by TCRdb from immuneACCESS, are in-frame only. Not every clone is retained; where verified, under half of the shortfall comes from an unresolved V gene, and the cause of the rest is unknown. V and J calls and clone size are those listed in that table; D and trimming were worked out from the DNA. The sample profile shows approximately 280,000 clones; about nine tenths of them were found once. 3.5% to 4.5% of the sample lies in the top ten.

Recombination linked TRBV19 to TRBJ2-5; a stretch of 8 junction bases matches TRBD2. The TCR originated in a man aged 40-49 years in good health and CMV-seropositive. The material sequenced was PBMCs. DNA sequence: TGTGCCAGTAGTATGGGGCAGGCGGGGGGGACCCAGTACTTC. This sequence encodes CASSMGQAGGTQYF.